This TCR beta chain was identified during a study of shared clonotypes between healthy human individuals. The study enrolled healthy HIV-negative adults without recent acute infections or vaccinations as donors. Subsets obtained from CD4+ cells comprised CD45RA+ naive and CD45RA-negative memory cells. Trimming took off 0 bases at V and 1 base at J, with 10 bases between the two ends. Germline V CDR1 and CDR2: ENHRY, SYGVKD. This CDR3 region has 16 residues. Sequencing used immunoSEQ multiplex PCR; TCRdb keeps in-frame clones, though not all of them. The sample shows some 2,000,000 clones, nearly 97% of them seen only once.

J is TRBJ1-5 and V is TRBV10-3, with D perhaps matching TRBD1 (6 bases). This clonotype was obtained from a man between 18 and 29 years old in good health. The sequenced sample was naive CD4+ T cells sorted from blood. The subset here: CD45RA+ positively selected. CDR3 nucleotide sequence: TGTGCCATCAGTGAGTCGCCCACAGGGAGCAATCAGCCCCAGCATTTT. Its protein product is CAISESPTGSNQPQHF.